Listed below are T cell receptor beta chains from one sample, sequenced in a study of OX40 agonist ivuxolimab in advanced cancers. This table comes from immunoSEQ multiplex PCR, and its TCRdb copy is limited to in-frame clones, with some not included. Of 38,000 or so clones in the sample, 70% to 90% are singletons; the top ten hold less than 55%. The sample consisted of CD4+ or CD8+ T cells sorted from blood, taken in a trial of the OX40 agonist ivuxolimab. The receptors derive from an adult with an advanced solid tumor such as melanoma, head and neck, liver or kidney cancer. Both conserved end residues are part of each CDR3. D genes are given only for firm matches. Some rows mark clone size as missing; the rest say once, few, many or name a class of expanded clone.

J gene: TRBJ2-4
CDR3 length: 13
D gene: TRBD1
V gene: TRBV5-8
clone size: few
CDR3 protein: CASCDRGLDIQYF
CDR3 DNA: TGTGCCAGCTGCGACAGGGGGCTAGACATTCAGTACTTC

J gene: TRBJ1-5
CDR3 length: 13
D gene: -
V gene: TRBV5-1
clone size: -
CDR3 protein: CASSLAADQPQHF
CDR3 DNA: TGCGCCAGCAGCTTGGCGGCAGATCAGCCCCAGCATTTT

J gene: TRBJ2-1
CDR3 length: 17
D gene: -
V gene: TRBV5-1
clone size: -
CDR3 protein: CASSPGPGFSSYNEQFF
CDR3 DNA: TGCGCCAGCAGCCCCGGACCGGGGTTCAGCTCCTACAATGAGCAGTTCTTC

J gene: TRBJ1-1
CDR3 length: 13
D gene: -
V gene: TRBV10-1
clone size: few
CDR3 protein: CASSSNEGTEAFF
CDR3 DNA: TGCGCCAGCAGCTCCAATGAAGGCACTGAAGCTTTCTTT

J gene: TRBJ2-7
CDR3 length: 17
D gene: TRBD1
V gene: TRBV7-2
clone size: -
CDR3 protein: CASSFPRAGGMSYEQYF
CDR3 DNA: TGTGCCAGCAGCTTTCCGAGGGCAGGGGGAATGTCCTACGAGCAGTACTTC

J gene: TRBJ2-1
CDR3 length: 15
D gene: TRBD1
V gene: TRBV7-3
clone size: -
CDR3 protein: CASSWGQGAYNEQFF
CDR3 DNA: TGTGCCAGCAGCTGGGGACAGGGGGCCTACAATGAGCAGTTCTTC

J gene: TRBJ1-2
CDR3 length: 15
D gene: TRBD1
V gene: TRBV9
clone size: -
CDR3 protein: CASSTTGDPNYGYTF
CDR3 DNA: TGTGCCAGCAGCACGACAGGGGATCCTAACTATGGCTACACCTTC

J gene: TRBJ2-5
CDR3 length: 16
D gene: -
V gene: TRBV7-2
clone size: -
CDR3 protein: CASSFPEKGWQETQYF
CDR3 DNA: TGTGCCAGCAGCTTTCCTGAAAAGGGGTGGCAAGAGACCCAGTACTTC

J gene: TRBJ2-4
CDR3 length: 14
D gene: -
V gene: TRBV30
clone size: -
CDR3 protein: CAWKGWESKNIQYF
CDR3 DNA: TGTGCCTGGAAGGGATGGGAGTCAAAAAACATTCAGTACTTC

J gene: TRBJ2-2
CDR3 length: 15
D gene: -
V gene: TRBV7-6
clone size: -
CDR3 protein: CASSGGYANTGELFF
CDR3 DNA: TGTGCCAGCAGCGGGGGGTACGCGAACACCGGGGAGCTGTTTTTT

J gene: TRBJ1-1
CDR3 length: 14
D gene: TRBD1
V gene: TRBV18
clone size: -
CDR3 protein: CASSPPGQGTEAFF
CDR3 DNA: TGTGCCAGCTCACCTCCGGGACAGGGCACTGAAGCTTTCTTT

J gene: TRBJ2-3
CDR3 length: 14
D gene: -
V gene: TRBV30
clone size: -
CDR3 protein: CAWSEGSGADTQYF
CDR3 DNA: TGTGCCTGGAGCGAGGGGAGCGGTGCAGATACGCAGTATTTT

J gene: TRBJ2-7
CDR3 length: 14
D gene: -
V gene: TRBV7-8
clone size: -
CDR3 protein: CASSPDRITYEQYF
CDR3 DNA: TGTGCCAGCAGCCCGGACAGAATCACCTACGAGCAGTACTTC

J gene: TRBJ2-7
CDR3 length: 14
D gene: TRBD1
V gene: TRBV27
clone size: -
CDR3 protein: CASSRTGGSYEQYF
CDR3 DNA: TGTGCCAGCAGCCGGACAGGGGGATCCTACGAGCAGTACTTC

J gene: TRBJ1-4
CDR3 length: 12
D gene: -
V gene: TRBV5-1
clone size: -
CDR3 protein: CASSSEGEKLFF
CDR3 DNA: TGCGCCAGCAGCTCAGAAGGTGAAAAACTGTTTTTT

J gene: TRBJ1-1
CDR3 length: 12
D gene: -
V gene: TRBV29-1
clone size: -
CDR3 protein: CSADSMNTEAFF
CDR3 DNA: TGCAGCGCTGACAGCATGAACACTGAAGCTTTCTTT

J gene: TRBJ2-3
CDR3 length: 15
D gene: -
V gene: TRBV7-2
clone size: -
CDR3 protein: CASSLYWRITDTQYF
CDR3 DNA: TGTGCCAGCAGCTTATATTGGCGGATCACAGATACGCAGTATTTT

J gene: TRBJ1-2
CDR3 length: 16
D gene: -
V gene: TRBV4-3
clone size: -
CDR3 protein: CASSRNPDGPNYGYTF
CDR3 DNA: TGCGCCAGCAGCCGAAACCCGGACGGTCCTAACTATGGCTACACCTTC

J gene: TRBJ1-2
CDR3 length: 13
D gene: -
V gene: TRBV7-6
clone size: -
CDR3 protein: CASSLDGGGGYTF
CDR3 DNA: TGTGCCAGCAGCTTAGACGGTGGCGGTGGCTACACCTTC

J gene: TRBJ1-1
CDR3 length: 13
D gene: -
V gene: TRBV6-5
clone size: -
CDR3 protein: CASSYTDRTEAFF
CDR3 DNA: TGTGCCAGCAGTTACACCGACAGGACTGAAGCTTTCTTT

J gene: TRBJ2-7
CDR3 length: 13
D gene: -
V gene: TRBV7-3
clone size: few
CDR3 protein: CASSHTIGYEQYF
CDR3 DNA: TGTGCCAGCAGCCACACTATTGGCTACGAGCAGTACTTC

J gene: TRBJ2-5
CDR3 length: 16
D gene: -
V gene: TRBV19
clone size: -
CDR3 protein: CASSMEHRLGQETQYF
CDR3 DNA: TGTGCCAGTAGTATGGAACACCGACTGGGCCAAGAGACCCAGTACTTC

J gene: TRBJ1-4
CDR3 length: 13
D gene: -
V gene: TRBV6-5
clone size: -
CDR3 protein: CASRQGLDEKLFF
CDR3 DNA: TGTGCCAGCAGACAGGGCCTTGATGAAAAACTGTTTTTT

J gene: TRBJ2-5
CDR3 length: 13
D gene: -
V gene: TRBV28
clone size: -
CDR3 protein: CASSPGAQETQYF
CDR3 DNA: TGTGCCAGCAGTCCCGGGGCCCAAGAGACCCAGTACTTC

J gene: TRBJ1-1
CDR3 length: 13
D gene: -
V gene: TRBV7-9
clone size: -
CDR3 protein: CASSFQGNTEAFF
CDR3 DNA: TGTGCCAGCAGCTTCCAGGGAAACACTGAAGCTTTCTTT

J gene: TRBJ2-5
CDR3 length: 15
D gene: -
V gene: TRBV9
clone size: once
CDR3 protein: CASSKRPGSQETQYF
CDR3 DNA: TGTGCCAGCAGCAAGAGACCCGGGAGCCAAGAGACCCAGTACTTC

J gene: TRBJ2-3
CDR3 length: 16
D gene: TRBD2
V gene: TRBV9
clone size: -
CDR3 protein: CASSVSGGGGTDTQYF
CDR3 DNA: TGTGCCAGCAGCGTCAGTGGGGGGGGTGGCACAGATACGCAGTATTTT

J gene: TRBJ2-3
CDR3 length: 15
D gene: TRBD2
V gene: TRBV7-8
clone size: -
CDR3 protein: CASNPLAGGSDTQYF
CDR3 DNA: TGTGCCAGCAACCCTCTAGCGGGGGGGTCAGATACGCAGTATTTT

J gene: TRBJ2-3
CDR3 length: 14
D gene: -
V gene: TRBV6-1
clone size: -
CDR3 protein: CATRTGLSTDTQYF
CDR3 DNA: TGTGCCACCCGGACGGGCCTTAGCACAGATACGCAGTATTTT

J gene: TRBJ2-5
CDR3 length: 15
D gene: -
V gene: TRBV11-2
clone size: -
CDR3 protein: CASSFRAPFEETQYF
CDR3 DNA: TGTGCCAGCAGCTTCCGGGCTCCTTTCGAGGAGACCCAGTACTTC

J gene: TRBJ2-7
CDR3 length: 15
D gene: -
V gene: TRBV7-9
clone size: -
CDR3 protein: CASSSSQGTGPEQYF
CDR3 DNA: TGTGCCAGCAGCTCATCCCAGGGAACAGGGCCCGAGCAGTACTTC

J gene: TRBJ2-7
CDR3 length: 14
D gene: TRBD1
V gene: TRBV7-8
clone size: -
CDR3 protein: CASSLRDSPYEQYF
CDR3 DNA: TGTGCCAGCAGCTTAAGGGACAGTCCCTACGAGCAGTACTTC

J gene: TRBJ2-2
CDR3 length: 14
D gene: TRBD2
V gene: TRBV25-1
clone size: -
CDR3 protein: CASSGGEGTGELFF
CDR3 DNA: TGTGCCAGCAGTGGTGGGGAGGGCACCGGGGAGCTGTTTTTT

J gene: TRBJ2-5
CDR3 length: 15
D gene: -
V gene: TRBV25-1
clone size: -
CDR3 protein: CASTQIGGGGETQYF
CDR3 DNA: TGTGCCAGCACCCAGATTGGAGGGGGAGGAGAGACCCAGTACTTC

J gene: TRBJ1-5
CDR3 length: 14
D gene: -
V gene: TRBV6-5
clone size: few
CDR3 protein: CASSPSGARQPQHF
CDR3 DNA: TGTGCCAGCAGCCCCTCCGGGGCACGGCAGCCCCAGCATTTT

J gene: TRBJ1-2
CDR3 length: 14
D gene: -
V gene: TRBV4-3
clone size: -
CDR3 protein: CASSQVAKYYGYTF
CDR3 DNA: TGCGCCAGCAGCCAAGTGGCTAAGTACTATGGCTACACCTTC

J gene: TRBJ2-7
CDR3 length: 13
D gene: -
V gene: TRBV6-5
clone size: -
CDR3 protein: CASSYLLGYEQYF
CDR3 DNA: TGTGCCAGCAGTTACCTGCTGGGCTACGAGCAGTACTTC

J gene: TRBJ2-3
CDR3 length: 13
D gene: -
V gene: TRBV10-3
clone size: -
CDR3 protein: CASGDSFGDTQYF
CDR3 DNA: TGTGCCTCCGGGGACTCGTTTGGAGATACGCAGTATTTT

J gene: TRBJ1-2
CDR3 length: 12
D gene: TRBD1
V gene: TRBV6-1
clone size: few
CDR3 protein: CASSNPGQGASF
CDR3 DNA: TGTGCCAGCTCCAACCCCGGACAGGGGGCTTCATTC

J gene: TRBJ2-7
CDR3 length: 17
D gene: -
V gene: TRBV14
clone size: -
CDR3 protein: CASSPPPGTESSYEQYF
CDR3 DNA: TGTGCCAGCAGCCCTCCCCCCGGGACCGAGAGCTCCTACGAGCAGTACTTC

J gene: TRBJ2-2
CDR3 length: 16
D gene: -
V gene: TRBV28
clone size: -
CDR3 protein: CASSFLAVPASGELFF
CDR3 DNA: -

J gene: TRBJ2-3
CDR3 length: 12
D gene: -
V gene: TRBV29-1
clone size: -
CDR3 protein: CSVGMQTDTQYF
CDR3 DNA: TGCAGCGTTGGTATGCAGACAGATACGCAGTATTTT

J gene: TRBJ1-5
CDR3 length: 18
D gene: -
V gene: TRBV4-1
clone size: -
CDR3 protein: CASSPGAELIYSNQPQHF
CDR3 DNA: TGCGCCAGCAGCCCCGGTGCTGAGCTGATTTATAGCAATCAGCCCCAGCATTTT

J gene: TRBJ2-5
CDR3 length: 13
D gene: TRBD1
V gene: TRBV7-8
clone size: -
CDR3 protein: CASISGGVETQYF
CDR3 DNA: TGTGCCAGCATTTCAGGGGGCGTAGAGACCCAGTACTTC

J gene: TRBJ1-5
CDR3 length: 14
D gene: -
V gene: TRBV30
clone size: -
CDR3 protein: CAWSYHGSNQPQHF
CDR3 DNA: TGTGCCTGGAGTTATCACGGGAGCAATCAGCCCCAGCATTTT

J gene: TRBJ2-7
CDR3 length: 14
D gene: -
V gene: TRBV7-9
clone size: -
CDR3 protein: CASSLDTLSYEQYF
CDR3 DNA: TGTGCCAGCAGCTTAGATACGTTATCCTACGAGCAGTACTTC

J gene: TRBJ2-7
CDR3 length: 13
D gene: -
V gene: TRBV5-5
clone size: -
CDR3 protein: CASSPGLTYEQYF
CDR3 DNA: TGTGCCAGCAGCCCCGGACTAACCTACGAGCAGTACTTC

J gene: TRBJ2-7
CDR3 length: 12
D gene: -
V gene: TRBV7-2
clone size: -
CDR3 protein: CASSPVSYEQYF
CDR3 DNA: TGTGCCAGCAGCCCGGTCTCCTACGAGCAGTACTTC

J gene: TRBJ1-1
CDR3 length: 13
D gene: -
V gene: TRBV28
clone size: -
CDR3 protein: CASSLGGNTEAFF
CDR3 DNA: TGTGCCAGCAGTTTAGGAGGGAACACTGAAGCTTTCTTT

J gene: TRBJ2-1
CDR3 length: 12
D gene: -
V gene: TRBV7-3
clone size: -
CDR3 protein: CASSSDGGEQFF
CDR3 DNA: TGTGCCAGCAGCTCAGATGGGGGGGAGCAGTTCTTC

J gene: TRBJ2-7
CDR3 length: 13
D gene: TRBD1
V gene: TRBV5-4
clone size: -
CDR3 protein: CASSPSTGNEQYF
CDR3 DNA: TGTGCCAGCAGCCCTTCGACAGGGAACGAGCAGTACTTC

J gene: TRBJ1-5
CDR3 length: 14
D gene: -
V gene: TRBV28
clone size: -
CDR3 protein: CASSPRVGAQPQHF
CDR3 DNA: TGTGCCAGCAGCCCCCGGGTGGGGGCTCAGCCCCAGCATTTT

J gene: TRBJ1-6
CDR3 length: 14
D gene: TRBD1
V gene: TRBV19
clone size: -
CDR3 protein: CATSPGTAYSPLHF
CDR3 DNA: TGTGCCACCTCTCCTGGGACAGCTTACTCACCCCTCCACTTT

J gene: TRBJ1-1
CDR3 length: 15
D gene: TRBD1
V gene: TRBV6-5
clone size: -
CDR3 protein: CASSLTGGFNTEAFF
CDR3 DNA: TGTGCCAGCAGTCTTACAGGGGGCTTTAACACTGAAGCTTTCTTT

J gene: TRBJ1-6
CDR3 length: 15
D gene: -
V gene: TRBV13
clone size: -
CDR3 protein: CASEITGRDNSPLHF
CDR3 DNA: TGTGCCAGCGAAATTACGGGACGAGATAATTCACCCCTCCACTTT

J gene: TRBJ2-7
CDR3 length: 12
D gene: -
V gene: TRBV7-9
clone size: -
CDR3 protein: CASSFSVNEQYF
CDR3 DNA: TGTGCCAGCAGCTTTAGCGTTAACGAGCAGTACTTC

J gene: TRBJ1-1
CDR3 length: 13
D gene: -
V gene: TRBV7-8
clone size: -
CDR3 protein: CASSHNGGGEAFF
CDR3 DNA: TGTGCCAGCAGCCATAACGGGGGTGGTGAAGCTTTCTTT

J gene: TRBJ1-6
CDR3 length: 14
D gene: -
V gene: TRBV29-1
clone size: -
CDR3 protein: CSVREGHLNSPLHF
CDR3 DNA: TGCAGCGTCCGGGAAGGACACCTTAATTCACCCCTCCACTTT

J gene: TRBJ2-7
CDR3 length: 11
D gene: -
V gene: TRBV11-1
clone size: once
CDR3 protein: CASSSSYEQYF
CDR3 DNA: TGTGCCAGCAGCTCCTCCTACGAGCAGTACTTC